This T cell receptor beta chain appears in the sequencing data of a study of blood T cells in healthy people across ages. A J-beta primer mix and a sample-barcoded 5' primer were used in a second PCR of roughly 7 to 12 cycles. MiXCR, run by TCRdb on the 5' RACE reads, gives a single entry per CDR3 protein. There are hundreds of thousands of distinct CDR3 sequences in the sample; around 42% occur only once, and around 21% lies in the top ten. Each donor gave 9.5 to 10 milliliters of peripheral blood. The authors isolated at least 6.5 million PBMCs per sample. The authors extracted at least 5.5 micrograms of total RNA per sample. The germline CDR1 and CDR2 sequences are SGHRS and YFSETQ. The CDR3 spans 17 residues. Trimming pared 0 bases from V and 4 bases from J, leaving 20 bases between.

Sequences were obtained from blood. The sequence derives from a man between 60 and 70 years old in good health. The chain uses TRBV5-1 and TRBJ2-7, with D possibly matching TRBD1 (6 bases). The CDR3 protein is CASSLVPGASGLYEQYF. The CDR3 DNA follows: TGCGCCAGCAGCTTGGTCCCAGGGGCAAGTGGATTATACGAGCAGTACTTC.